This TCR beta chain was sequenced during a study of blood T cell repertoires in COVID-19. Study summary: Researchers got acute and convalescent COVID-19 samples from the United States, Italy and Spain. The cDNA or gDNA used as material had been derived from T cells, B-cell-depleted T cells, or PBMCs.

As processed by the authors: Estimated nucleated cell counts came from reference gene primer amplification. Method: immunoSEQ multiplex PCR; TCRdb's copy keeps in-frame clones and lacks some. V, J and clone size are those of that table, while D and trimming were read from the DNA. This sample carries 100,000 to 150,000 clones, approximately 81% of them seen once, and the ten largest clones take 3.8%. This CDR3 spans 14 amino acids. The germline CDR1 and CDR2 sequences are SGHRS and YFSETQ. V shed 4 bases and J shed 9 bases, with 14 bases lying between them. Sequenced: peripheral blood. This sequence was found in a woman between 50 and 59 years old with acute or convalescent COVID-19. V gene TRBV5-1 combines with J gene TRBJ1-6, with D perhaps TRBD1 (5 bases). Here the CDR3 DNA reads TGCGCCAGCAGCCCGACGTGGACAACTTCACCCCTCCACTTT. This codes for CASSPTWTTSPLHF.